Presented here are 18 T cell receptor beta chains from one specimen sequenced in a study of STAT5B mutations in CD4+ large granular lymphocyte leukemia. Repertoires were generated with immunoSEQ multiplex PCR, while TCRdb's copy carries only in-frame clones and drops some. Seen here are nearly 35,000 clones, about 70% observed once, and the top ten hold about 2%. The sequenced sample was CD4+ T cells from blood buffy coats. Every receptor here comes from a human donor in good health.

The chain carries TRBV11-2 and TRBJ1-2; D unclear. The CDR3 runs 12 residues. The V gene lost 3 bases and the J gene lost 8 bases, with 10 bases spanning the gap. Germline V lookup: CDR1 SGHAT, CDR2 FQNNGV. The chain's CDR3 is CASSFQATGYTF. The CDR3 nucleotides are TGTGCCAGCAGCTTTCAGGCAACCGGCTACACCTTC.

This clone came up once. The chain links TRBV11-2 to TRBJ1-4, with 8 bases lining up with TRBD1. The J segment lost 8 bases and the V segment lost 1 base, leaving 6 bases of the junction unmatched. The CDR3 totals 15 residues. Germline V gene lookup returns CDR1 SGHAT and CDR2 FQNNGV. CDR3 residues: CASSLALQGGEKLFF. The CDR3 nucleotides read TGTGCCAGCAGCTTAGCATTACAGGGGGGCGAAAAACTGTTTTTT. The full variable domain, its missing parts supplied by reference TRBV11-2 and TRBJ1-4, is EAGVAQSPRYKIIEKRQSVAFWCNPISGHATLYWYQQILGQGPKLLIQFQNNGVVDDSQLPKDRFSAERLKGVDSTLKIQPAKLEDSAVYLCASSLALQGGEKLFFGSGTQLSVL.

The gene calls are TRBV9 and TRBJ1-2; tentatively, D is TRBD1 (6 bases). Germline CDR1 reads SGDLS; CDR2 reads YYNGEE. The CDR3 contains 16 residues. Trimming pared 2 bases from V and 2 bases from J, leaving 16 bases between. CDR3 nucleotides: TGTGCCAGCAGCGTCTTACAGGGTGCTTCAAACTATGGCTACACCTTC. It specifies CASSVLQGASNYGYTF.

CDR3 sequence (DNA): TGCGCCAGCAGCTTAACCAGGGGCGCTGAAGCTTTCTTT. Encoded protein: CASSLTRGAEAFF. V and J are TRBV10-1 and TRBJ1-1; D may be TRBD1 (6 bases). Germline lookup yields CDR1 WNHNN and CDR2 SYGVQD (reference sequence). The CDR3 has 13 amino acids. Between the trimmed V and J ends, which lost 6 bases and 6 bases, there was a span of 14 bases.

The V gene is TRBV2, the J gene TRBJ2-7; TRBD1 matches 10 bases. CDR1 and CDR2 (germline): SNHLY, FYNNEI. CDR3 size: 15 residues. With V trimmed by 6 bases and J by 0 bases, 5 bases remained unmatched. The CDR3 region is CASRMDRGGSYEQYF. In nucleotides, the CDR3 is TGTGCCAGCAGAATGGACAGGGGGGGCTCCTACGAGCAGTACTTC.

J is TRBJ2-7 and V is TRBV21-1; the table's D gene call, TRBD1, was not cross checked with the DNA. TRBV21-1 is described as a pseudogene. CDR3 length: 13 residues. The CDR3 is CATRDRATGEQYF. For the CDR3, the DNA is TGTGCCACCCGGGACAGAGCTACAGGAGAGCAGTACTTC.

This chain links TRBV11-3 with TRBJ2-1, with 10 bases fitting TRBD2. Germline values: CDR1 SGHNT, CDR2 YENEEA. With V trimmed by 4 bases and J by 5 bases, 5 bases remained unmatched. The CDR3 covers 15 residues. Written as DNA, the CDR3 is TGTGCCAGCAGCTCCACTAGCGGGACCCACAATGAGCAGTTCTTC. This sequence encodes CASSSTSGTHNEQFF.

This rearrangement joins TRBV7-9 to TRBJ2-3, with TRBD1 as a possible D gene (5 bases). The CDR3 spans 14 residues. Trimming pared 4 bases from V and 1 base from J, leaving 9 bases between. Germline CDR1 reads SEHNR; CDR2 reads FQNEAQ (reference sequence). In DNA form, the CDR3 reads TGTGCCAGCAGCTCGGACACCGGCACAGATACGCAGTATTTT. Its translation is CASSSDTGTDTQYF. Drawing the rest from reference TRBV7-9 and TRBJ2-3, the complete variable domain is DTGVSQNPRHKITKRGQNVTFRCDPISEHNRLYWYRQTLGQGPEFLTYFQNEAQLEKSRLLSDRFSAERPKGSFSTLEIQRTEQGDSAMYLCASSSDTGTDTQYFGPGTRLTVL.

The V and J genes are TRBV11-3 and TRBJ2-7, with D perhaps matching TRBD1 (6 bases). Trimming took off 5 bases at V and 2 bases at J, with 13 bases between the two ends. Germline-derived CDR1 and CDR2 are SGHNT and YENEEA. This CDR3 has 14 amino acids. CDR3 sequence: CASSPGHLTYEQYF. The CDR3 DNA is TGTGCCAGCAGCCCGGGACACCTAACCTACGAGCAGTACTTC.

This clone is a singleton in its sample. The V gene is TRBV15, the J gene TRBJ1-2; D is perhaps TRBD1 (5 bases). CDR1 LNHNV and CDR2 YYDKDF come from the germline V gene (reference sequence). V was trimmed by 8 bases and J by 0 bases, leaving 10 bases between them. The CDR3 loop spans 13 amino acids. The CDR3 region is CATEQGPNYGYTF. The CDR3 DNA sequence: TGTGCCACCGAGCAGGGCCCTAACTATGGCTACACCTTC.

The J gene is TRBJ2-1, the V gene TRBV14; TRBD2 agrees at 12 bases. Trimming at V came to 1 base and at J to 1 base, leaving 8 bases not matched to a gene. The CDR3 extends over 19 amino acids. The germline CDR1 and CDR2 sequences are SGHDN and FVKESK. CDR3 sequence: CASSQGLAGGIYSYNEQFF. As DNA, the CDR3 is TGTGCCAGCAGCCAAGGTCTAGCGGGAGGGATATATTCCTACAATGAGCAGTTCTTC.

The CDR3 reads CASSLSGLYGYTF. CDR3 DNA sequence: TGTGCCAGCAGCTTATCAGGGCTCTATGGCTACACCTTC. V usage is TRBV11-2 and J usage is TRBJ1-2; the D gene is possibly TRBD1 (5 bases). This CDR3 is 13 amino acids long. V was pared by 2 bases and J by 4 bases, with 8 bases between. Germline-derived CDR1 and CDR2 are SGHAT and FQNNGV.

The table lists this clone with a count of one. V is TRBV10-3 and J is TRBJ2-3; either TRBD1 or TRBD2 may fit D (5 bases each). The CDR3 length is 15 residues. CDR1 ENHRY and CDR2 SYGVKD come from the germline V gene. Trimming left V 3 bases short and J 0 bases short, with 10 bases between. The CDR3 DNA follows: TGTGCCATCAGTGATGGGGGTTCTAGCACAGATACGCAGTATTTT. Protein product: CAISDGGSSTDTQYF.

This rearrangement joins TRBV6-1 to TRBJ2-3, with D possibly TRBD2 on 6 matching bases. Germline assignment: CDR1 MNHNS and CDR2 SASEGT. Between the trimmed V and J ends, which lost 4 bases and 3 bases, there was a span of 8 bases. CDR3 length equals 13 residues. The CDR3 DNA sequence: TGTGCCAGCAGTGCCGGGGGAACAGATACGCAGTATTTT. It yields the protein CASSAGGTDTQYF.

The chain recombines TRBV4-1 with TRBJ2-2; 11 nucleotides align to TRBD2. Germline V gene sequence: CDR1 MGHRA, CDR2 YSYEKL. The CDR3 has 16 residues. J lost 7 bases, V lost 2 bases, and 6 bases had no gene match. CDR3 amino acids: CASSQLSGGGSGELFF. The CDR3 region has the DNA TGCGCCAGCAGCCAACTTAGCGGGGGGGGTAGCGGGGAGCTGTTTTTT.

The rearrangement links TRBV11-2 to TRBJ1-4, with 11 positions matching TRBD1. This CDR3 has 16 amino acids. The J segment lost 7 bases and the V segment lost 1 base, leaving 5 bases of the junction unmatched. The V gene's germline CDR1 is SGHAT and CDR2 FQNNGV. The CDR3 protein is CASSLGAGQGVEKLFF. The CDR3 nucleotides are TGTGCCAGCAGCTTAGGGGCGGGACAGGGGGTTGAAAAACTGTTTTTT.

The CDR3 nucleotides read TGCGCCAGCAGCTTGGATCCGGATAGGGCAACCTATGGCTACACCTTC. This sequence encodes CASSLDPDRATYGYTF. The chain joins TRBV5-1 to TRBJ1-2; no clear D gene. V was clipped by 0 bases and J by 4 bases, with 16 bases between them. The CDR3 is 16 amino acids. Germline V CDR1 and CDR2: SGHRS, YFSETQ.

V gene TRBV19 combines with J gene TRBJ2-7; 8 bases map to TRBD2. Germline V gene lookup returns CDR1 LNHDA and CDR2 SQIVND (reference sequence). With V trimmed by 5 bases and J by 0 bases, 3 bases remained unmatched. The CDR3 has 14 amino acids. DNA for the CDR3: TGTGCCAGTAGTTGGACTAGCCTCTCCTACGAGCAGTACTTC. It codes for CASSWTSLSYEQYF. The full variable domain, its missing parts supplied by reference TRBV19 and TRBJ2-7, is DGGITQSPKYLFRKEGQNVTLSCEQNLNHDAMYWYRQDPGQGLRLIYYSQIVNDFQKGDIAEGYSVSREKKESFPLTVTSAQKNPTAFYLCASSWTSLSYEQYFGPGTRLTVT.